This T cell receptor (beta chain) was profiled in a study of T cell changes during pregnancy in multiple sclerosis. Germline V gene lookup returns CDR1 SEHNR and CDR2 FQNEAQ (reference sequence). V was pared by 1 base and J by 6 bases, with 13 bases between. The CDR3 has 14 residues. Sequencing used immunoSEQ multiplex PCR; TCRdb keeps in-frame clones, though not all of them. The table has approximately 43,000 clones, 90% to 95% seen once; the top ten hold roughly 3.9%. The sequenced sample was CD8+ T cells from peripheral blood mononuclear cells, obtained after pregnancy. The sequence was obtained from a female donor with multiple sclerosis, enrolled in a pregnancy study. This sequence joins TRBV7-9 and TRBJ2-7; D unclear. In DNA, the CDR3 is TGTGCCAGCAGCTTAGACCCCTCCCCCGGCGAGCAGTACTTC. It codes for CASSLDPSPGEQYF.